This T cell receptor (beta chain) stems from a study of T cell changes during pregnancy in multiple sclerosis. Produced via immunoSEQ multiplex PCR; TCRdb's table is partial and in-frame only. The sample consists of about 62,000 clones, about nine tenths of them appearing once. Sequenced here: peripheral blood, sampled in the first trimester of pregnancy. The sequence came from a female donor with multiple sclerosis, enrolled in a pregnancy study.

DNA of the CDR3: TGCAGCGTGGGGGCTATGAACACTGAAGCTTTCTTT. Protein sequence: CSVGAMNTEAFF. The chain recombines TRBV29-1 with TRBJ1-1; D is perhaps TRBD1 (6 bases). Trimming removed 6 bases at V and 0 bases at J, with 8 bases between. The germline CDR1 and CDR2 sequences are SQVTM and ANQGSEA. The CDR3 is 12 amino acids. Combining the CDR3 with reference TRBV29-1 and TRBJ1-1 gives the whole variable domain SAVISQKPSRDICQRGTSLTIQCQVDSQVTMMFWYRQQPGQSLTLIATANQGSEATYESGFVIDKFPISRPNLTFSTLTVSNMSPEDSSIYLCSVGAMNTEAFFGQGTRLTVV.